This T cell receptor (beta chain) was identified in a study of T cell repertoires in cytomegalovirus infection (dated by TCRdb to between 2018 and 2021). With regard to the full study: Donor HLA type was relevant to the analysis, because carriage of CMV infection together with the matching HLA type was indicated by public TCR beta signatures. Study-wide findings and limitations: Cumulative frequency of public TCR beta family members discriminated carriers of CMV infection plus the relevant HLA type in this cohort and an independent roughly 320-donor cohort. The ex vivo response was dominated by HLA-C-restricted CMV-specific TCR beta clonotypes, and the single most frequent clonotype in two of eight donors was supplied by these HLA-C-restricted clonotypes.

TCRdb records Illumina HiSeq 1500 as the sequencer. TCRdb reran the public reads through fastp at Q25 and MiXCR, keeping productive beta chains. Entries are consolidated by CDR3 protein sequence, retaining the most common genes and DNA. Here the sample has roughly 500,000 distinct CDR3 sequences; about 11% occur a single time. About 9.4% of the sample rests with the top ten. This clonotype was recorded many times. The target of this receptor is not known. No clone much larger than this one lies a single base away; base qualities are absent. Counted from cysteine to phenylalanine, this CDR3 has 15 amino acids. The DNA shown is the 45-base CDR3, in frame from base 1. Ends trimmed: V by 4 bases, J by 5 bases; bases unmatched to a gene: 7.

In this chain, TRBV12-3 or TRBV12-4 is recombined with TRBJ1-1; 10 central bases correspond to TRBD1. This TCR was recovered from a human donor in good health (CMV status not recorded). Some clones in this sample may be carry-over from other donors' samples. The material sequenced was PBMCs. The nucleotide sequence is TGTGCCAGCAGTTCCACCGACAGGGGGCGAACTGAAGCTTTCTTT. Its protein is CASSSTDRGRTEAFF.